Following are 3 T cell receptor beta chains from one sample sequenced in a study of T cell repertoires in cytomegalovirus infection. TCRdb itself ran the reads through MiXCR, one entry per CDR3 protein. The table records approximately 990,000 distinct CDR3 sequences, less than 40% of them present only once. Antigens of these TCRs are unknown. The sample here was cultured CD8+ T cells from PBMCs, taken from culture after CMV antigen stimulation. These receptors all stem from a human donor in good health (CMV status not recorded). Some clones in this sample may be carry-over from other donors' samples.

This clonotype occurred a few times. The chain has TRBV6-1 and TRBJ2-7; D is unresolved. The CDR3 loop spans 13 amino acids. Germline CDR1 is MNHNS and CDR2 is SASEGT. Trimming took 1 base from V and 1 from J, leaving 5 bases between them. The DNA of the CDR3 is TGTGCCAGCAGTGAAGGGTTATCCTACGAGCAGTACTTC. The encoded protein is CASSEGLSYEQYF.

There are many counts of this clonotype. The chain has TRBV7-2 and TRBJ1-1; TRBD1 matches 7 bases. The CDR3 is 15 amino acids. Germline lookup yields CDR1 SGHTA and CDR2 FQGNSA. The J segment lost 7 bases and the V segment lost 0 bases, leaving 8 bases of the junction unmatched. CDR3 region: CASSLAHETGFEAFF. In nucleotides, the CDR3 is TGTGCCAGCAGCTTAGCGCACGAGACAGGGTTTGAAGCTTTCTTT.

V is TRBV7-8 and J is TRBJ2-7, with TRBD1 matching over 7 bases. V lost 5 bases and J lost 4; bases outside the gene matches: 11. The CDR3 has 15 residues. Germline V gives CDR1 SGHVS, CDR2 FQNEAQ. The CDR3 DNA is TGTGCCAGCAGCACGACAGGGTTATTGGCGTACGAGCAGTACTTC. Its translation: CASSTTGLLAYEQYF. The full variable domain, its missing parts supplied by reference TRBV7-8 and TRBJ2-7, is GAGVSQSPRYKVAKRGQDVALRCDPISGHVSLFWYQQALGQGPEFLTYFQNEAQLDKSGLPSDRFFAERPEGSVSTLKIQRTQQEDSAVYLCASSTTGLLAYEQYFGPGTRLTVT.